This is a list of T cell receptor beta chains from one sample in a study of T cell changes during pregnancy in multiple sclerosis. This table comes from immunoSEQ multiplex PCR, and its TCRdb copy is limited to in-frame clones, with some not included. The data contain approximately 79,000 clones, around 93% of them singletons. The specimen was peripheral blood, collected in the second trimester of pregnancy. Source of these receptors: a female donor in good health, enrolled as a control in a pregnancy study. Both conserved end residues are part of each CDR3. The D gene is left open where the match is weak. Rows give clone size only sometimes, using once, few, many, or a class for an expanded clone.

d_gene,abundance,j_gene,v_gene,CDR3nt,CDR3aa
NA,NA,TRBJ1-4,TRBV4-3,TGCGCCAGCAGCCAAGAGGGAGGTTGGACTAATGAAAAACTGTTTTTT,CASSQEGGWTNEKLFF
NA,NA,TRBJ1-2,TRBV9,TGTGCCAGCAGCGTAGAGGGAGAGAATGGCTACACCTTC,CASSVEGENGYTF
NA,NA,TRBJ1-2,TRBV5-5,TGTGCCAGCAGCGGCGGGGCCTCGACGCATGGCTACACCTTC,CASSGGASTHGYTF
NA,NA,TRBJ2-7,TRBV6-6,TGTGCCAGCAGTTATTACTACGAGCAGTACTTC,CASSYYYEQYF
TRBD2,once,TRBJ2-1,TRBV15,TGTGCCACCAGCAAGGGGTCCCTCCTGAAACTAGCGGGGGGGGATAACAATGAGCAGTTCTTC,CATSKGSLLKLAGGDNNEQFF
TRBD1,NA,TRBJ1-5,TRBV23-1,TGCGCCAGCAGTCAACCGGACAGGGGGGATCAGCCCCAGCATTTT,CASSQPDRGDQPQHF
TRBD1,once,TRBJ1-2,TRBV6-4,TGTGCCAGCAGTGAGTTCCAGGGGGCAGATAACTATGGCTACACCTTC,CASSEFQGADNYGYTF
NA,NA,TRBJ1-2,TRBV19,TGTGCCAGTAATGCGGCTAACTATGGCTACACCTTC,CASNAANYGYTF
NA,NA,TRBJ1-2,TRBV29-1,TGCAGCGTTGACTCGGGACTCTATGGCTACACCTTC,CSVDSGLYGYTF
NA,NA,TRBJ2-1,TRBV4-1,TGCGCCAGCAGCCAGGGCCATGAGCAGTTCTTC,CASSQGHEQFF
NA,NA,TRBJ1-2,TRBV18,TGTGCCAGCTCACCACCGGTGGGCGAAGGCTACACCTTC,CASSPPVGEGYTF
NA,NA,TRBJ1-1,TRBV10-3,TGTGCCATCAGTGAAAGTGGACTGGACACTGAAGCTTTCTTT,CAISESGLDTEAFF
TRBD1,NA,TRBJ1-6,TRBV18,TGTGCCAGCTCACCCATCCCTGGACAGGGAAATTCACCCCTCCACTTT,CASSPIPGQGNSPLHF
TRBD1,NA,TRBJ1-2,TRBV25-1,TGTGCCAGCAGTGAATCGAGCAGGGGGATCAACTATGGCTACACCTTC,CASSESSRGINYGYTF
NA,NA,TRBJ2-6,TRBV10-3,TGTGCCATCAGTGAGTCACGGATGGAGGGGGCCAACGTCCTGACTTTC,CAISESRMEGANVLTF
TRBD2,NA,TRBJ2-3,TRBV5-4,TGTGCCAGCAGCTCGAACGACCTGGCGGGGGGCCTAACAGATACGCAGTATTTT,CASSSNDLAGGLTDTQYF
NA,NA,TRBJ1-2,TRBV27,TGTGCCAGCAAAGGGACAAGGGTATCAGGCTATGGCTACACCTTC,CASKGTRVSGYGYTF
TRBD1,NA,TRBJ1-6,TRBV7-3,TGTGCCAGCAGTCGGGACAGCTCCTATAATTCACCCCTCCACTTT,CASSRDSSYNSPLHF
TRBD1,once,TRBJ2-1,TRBV6-4,TGTGCCAGCAGTCCCGCAGGGGGTTCCTACAATGAGCAGTTCTTC,CASSPAGGSYNEQFF
TRBD1,NA,TRBJ1-4,TRBV19,TGTGCCAGTAGCGACACAGGGGGGGAAAAACTGTTTTTT,CASSDTGGEKLFF
TRBD1,NA,TRBJ2-3,TRBV20-1,TGCAGTGCTACCGGGACAGAGGCGCAGTATTTT,CSATGTEAQYF
NA,NA,TRBJ1-1,TRBV5-4,TGTGCCAGCAGCTTGGCGGGAAGGAACACTGAAGCTTTCTTT,CASSLAGRNTEAFF
NA,NA,TRBJ1-1,TRBV7-9,TGTGCCAGCAGCTTAGTTGGGGGGTTTAGGGTGACGAACACTGAAGCTTTCTTT,CASSLVGGFRVTNTEAFF
TRBD1,NA,TRBJ1-2,TRBV7-9,TGTGCCAGCAGCTTAGTACAGGGGGCCTATGGCTACACCTTC,CASSLVQGAYGYTF
TRBD1,NA,TRBJ1-2,TRBV4-2,TGTGCCAGCAGCCAAGACGGACAGGACTATGGCTACACCTTC,CASSQDGQDYGYTF
TRBD1,NA,TRBJ2-7,TRBV7-8,TGTGCCAGCAGCTTAGGCGTGACAGGGGACGAGCAGTACTTC,CASSLGVTGDEQYF
TRBD1,NA,TRBJ1-2,TRBV6-1,TGTGCCAGCAGTGAATTGGGACAGGGTTTGGGGGTCGACTATGGCTACACCTTC,CASSELGQGLGVDYGYTF
NA,NA,TRBJ1-3,TRBV15,TGTGCCACCAGCAGAGGCCGGGAGGCTGGAAACACCATATATTTT,CATSRGREAGNTIYF
TRBD1,NA,TRBJ1-2,TRBV13,TGTGCCAGCAGCCTGGACAGGGACTATGGCTACACCTTC,CASSLDRDYGYTF
NA,NA,TRBJ1-6,TRBV4-2,TGTGCCAGCAGCCAAGAAGGGGTGAGCTCCTATAATTCACCCCTCCACTTT,CASSQEGVSSYNSPLHF
NA,NA,TRBJ2-5,TRBV2,TGTGCCAGCAGCAGTCACCCCCAAGAGACCCAGTACTTC,CASSSHPQETQYF
NA,NA,TRBJ2-1,TRBV7-2,TGTGCCAGCAGCCCCGACTACATCTCCTACAATGAGCAGTTCTTC,CASSPDYISYNEQFF
TRBD2,NA,TRBJ2-1,TRBV11-2,TGTGCCAGCAGCTGGACAGCGGGGGGGCTCAATGAGCAGTTCTTC,CASSWTAGGLNEQFF
NA,NA,TRBJ2-6,TRBV4-1,TGCGCCAGCAGCCAAGATAGCTACTCTGGGGCCAACGTCCTGACTTTC,CASSQDSYSGANVLTF
TRBD1,few,TRBJ2-7,TRBV13,TGTGCCAGCAGCTTAGGGGTTGGGACAGTCTCCTACGAGCAGTACTTC,CASSLGVGTVSYEQYF
TRBD1,NA,TRBJ1-1,TRBV4-3,TGCGCCAGCAGCCATGAAAGGACAGGGAGCGCTGAAGCTTTCTTT,CASSHERTGSAEAFF
NA,NA,TRBJ1-2,TRBV5-5,TGTGCCAGCAGCCGGTTTTGGGGCGTCTCGGATGGCTACACCTTC,CASSRFWGVSDGYTF
TRBD1,NA,TRBJ1-2,TRBV27,TGTGCCAGCAGTGACGACAGGGACTGGGGCTACACCTTC,CASSDDRDWGYTF
TRBD1,NA,TRBJ1-3,TRBV19,TGTGCCTCAACGACAGGGGAGGGAAACACCATATATTTT,CASTTGEGNTIYF
NA,NA,TRBJ2-1,TRBV18,TGTGCCAGCTCACCACCGGGAGTGAATGAGCAGTTCTTC,CASSPPGVNEQFF
TRBD1,NA,TRBJ1-2,TRBV30,TGTGCCTGGAGAATACTAACAGGGGGGGTAGGCTACACCTTC,CAWRILTGGVGYTF